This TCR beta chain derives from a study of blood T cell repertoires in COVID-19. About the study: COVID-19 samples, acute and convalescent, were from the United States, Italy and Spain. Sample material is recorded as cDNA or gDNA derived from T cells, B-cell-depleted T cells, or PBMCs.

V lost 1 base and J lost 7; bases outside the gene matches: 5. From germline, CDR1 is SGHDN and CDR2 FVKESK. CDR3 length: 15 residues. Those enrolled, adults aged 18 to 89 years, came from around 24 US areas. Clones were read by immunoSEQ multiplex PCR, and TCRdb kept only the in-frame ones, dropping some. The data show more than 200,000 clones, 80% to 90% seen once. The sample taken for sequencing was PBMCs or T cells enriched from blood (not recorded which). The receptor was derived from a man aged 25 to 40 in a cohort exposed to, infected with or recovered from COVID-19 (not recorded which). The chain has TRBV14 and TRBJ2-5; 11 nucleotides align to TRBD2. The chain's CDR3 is CASSQATSGGGTQYF. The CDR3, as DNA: TGTGCCAGCAGCCAAGCTACTAGCGGGGGAGGGACCCAGTACTTC.